A single sample is the source of the 14 T cell receptor beta chains below, sequenced in a study of CD8 T cells in ankylosing spondylitis. Using its own MiXCR run on the 5' RACE reads, TCRdb lists one record per CDR3 protein. This sample has 40,000 to 50,000 distinct CDR3 sequences, with roughly 2.5% found just once. The specimen was blood, either unsorted or a sorted T cell fraction (not recorded which). These receptors were taken from a male donor with ankylosing spondylitis or in good health (not recorded which).

In this sample, this clonotype turned up many times. V and J are TRBV9 and TRBJ2-7, with D possibly being TRBD1 or TRBD2 (5 bases each). Germline-derived CDR1 and CDR2 are SGDLS and YYNGEE. The CDR3 length is 15 residues. V was trimmed by 2 bases and J by 0 bases, leaving 12 bases between them. CDR3 sequence reads: CASSVTASHSYEQYF. The CDR3 nucleotides read TGTGCCAGCAGCGTGACAGCTAGCCACTCCTACGAGCAGTACTTC.

In its sample, this clonotype was seen many times. The chain couples TRBV9 to TRBJ2-3; the D gene is possibly TRBD2 (6 bases). Germline assignment: CDR1 SGDLS and CDR2 YYNGEE. The CDR3 length is 16 residues. Trimming shortened V by 3 bases and J by 1 base, and 15 bases separated the two germline ends. CDR3 residues: CASSAGGAGRTDTQYF. The DNA of the CDR3 is TGTGCCAGCAGCGCCGGGGGTGCGGGCCGCACAGATACGCAGTATTTT.

This clonotype has ten or more counts. V is TRBV9 and J is TRBJ1-2, with TRBD1 as a possible D gene (5 bases). Trimming cost V 4 bases and J 5 bases, with 12 bases left between them. Germline V lookup: CDR1 SGDLS, CDR2 YYNGEE. The CDR3 covers 13 residues. The CDR3 loop is CASSSGGVYGYTF. The CDR3 DNA sequence: TGTGCCAGCAGCTCCGGAGGGGTTTATGGCTACACCTTC.

The sample holds many counts of this clonotype. The chain links TRBV9 to TRBJ2-7; 7 bases match TRBD2. The CDR3 contains 11 residues. The V gene end was trimmed by 3 bases and the J gene end by 6 bases; junction bases not matched to a gene: 0. Per the germline V gene, CDR1 is SGDLS and CDR2 is YYNGEE. The CDR3 bases are TGTGCCAGCAGCGCGGGGGGCGAGCAGTACTTC. This codes for CASSAGGEQYF. The complete variable domain, with remaining parts taken from reference TRBV9 and TRBJ2-7, reads DSGVTQTPKHLITATGQRVTLRCSPRSGDLSVYWYQQSLDQGLQFLIQYYNGEERAKGNILERFSAQQFPDLHSELNLSSLELGDSALYFCASSAGGEQYFGPGTRLTVT.

This clonotype was recorded at least ten times. The genes are TRBV9 and TRBJ2-2; TRBD1 matches at 8 bases. The J segment lost 2 bases and the V segment lost 7 bases, leaving 7 bases of the junction unmatched. This CDR3 contains 15 residues. From germline, CDR1 is SGDLS and CDR2 YYNGEE. CDR3: CASSWGQDNTGELFF. The CDR3 coding sequence is TGTGCCAGCTCTTGGGGACAGGACAACACCGGGGAGCTGTTTTTT.

This clonotype showed up many times. CDR3 loop: CASSAPLGTGELFF. In DNA form, the CDR3 reads TGTGCCAGCAGCGCCCCCCTAGGGACAGGGGAGCTGTTTTTT. V and J are TRBV9 and TRBJ2-2, with a possible D match to TRBD1 (6 bases). This CDR3 comprises 14 residues. The germline gives CDR1 SGDLS, CDR2 YYNGEE. V gave up 3 bases and J gave up 8 bases, with 14 bases separating them.

Ten or more counts support this clonotype. The chain uses TRBV9 and TRBJ2-1; no clear D gene. CDR1 is SGDLS and CDR2 is YYNGEE in the germline V gene. CDR3 length: 13 amino acids. Trimming removed 0 bases from V and 9 bases from J, with 10 bases in between. CDR3 in amino acids: CASSVAPGFEQFF. CDR3 bases: TGTGCCAGCAGCGTAGCGCCCGGGTTTGAGCAGTTCTTC. Filled out from reference TRBV9 and TRBJ2-1, the complete variable domain reads DSGVTQTPKHLITATGQRVTLRCSPRSGDLSVYWYQQSLDQGLQFLIQYYNGEERAKGNILERFSAQQFPDLHSELNLSSLELGDSALYFCASSVAPGFEQFFGPGTRLTVL.

This clonotype was seen repeatedly, ten times or more. V gene TRBV9 combines with J gene TRBJ1-1, with a tentative D call TRBD1 (6 bases). The CDR3 is made up of 16 amino acids. CDR1 SGDLS and CDR2 YYNGEE come from the germline V gene. The V end lost 0 bases, the J end lost 2 bases, and 14 bases lay between the germline ends. This CDR3 is CASSVGAGDGNTEAFF. CDR3 DNA: TGTGCCAGCAGCGTAGGGGCAGGGGACGGAAACACTGAAGCTTTCTTT.

This clonotype has a count of ten or more. This sequence joins TRBV9 and TRBJ2-2, with D maybe TRBD2 (5 bases). The CDR3 has 16 residues. In germline, CDR1 is SGDLS, CDR2 YYNGEE. The V end lost 0 bases, the J end lost 6 bases, and 15 bases lay between the germline ends. The CDR3: CASSVGGWLGAGELFF. The DNA of the CDR3 is TGTGCCAGCAGCGTAGGAGGGTGGCTTGGGGCCGGGGAGCTGTTTTTT.

The chain employs TRBV9 and TRBJ2-2; D could derive from TRBD1 or TRBD2 (5 bases each). Trimming left V 3 bases short and J 6 bases short, with 15 bases between. CDR1 and CDR2 from the germline V gene are SGDLS and YYNGEE. The CDR3 has 15 residues. The CDR3, as DNA: TGTGCCAGCAGCGCGGGGCCCCCTGGGGCCGGGGAGCTGTTTTTT. It translates to CASSAGPPGAGELFF.

This clonotype has a count of ten or more. This chain connects TRBV9 to TRBJ2-1; TRBD2 agrees at 10 bases. Losses at the gene ends were 0 bases for V and 8 bases for J; bases not matched to a gene: 5. There are 15 residues in the CDR3. Germline values: CDR1 SGDLS, CDR2 YYNGEE. CDR3 in DNA: TGTGCCAGCAGCGTAGGGCTAGCGGGAGCGGATGAGCAGTTCTTC. Translating it yields CASSVGLAGADEQFF.

This clonotype came up many times. The chain couples TRBV9 to TRBJ2-7; tentatively, D is TRBD1 or TRBD2 (7 bases each). Per germline, CDR1 SGDLS and CDR2 YYNGEE. Trimming shortened V by 4 bases and J by 5 bases, and 19 bases separated the two germline ends. This CDR3 has 15 residues. CDR3 amino acids: CASSPDPQGGHEQYF. CDR3 DNA: TGTGCCAGCAGCCCCGACCCCCAGGGGGGGCACGAGCAGTACTTC.

This clonotype was picked up many times. V is TRBV9 and J is TRBJ1-5; TRBD1 is a possible D gene (5 bases). Trimming stripped 0 bases from V and 5 bases from J, with 12 bases between. Germline values: CDR1 SGDLS, CDR2 YYNGEE. The CDR3 is made up of 15 amino acids. The CDR3 nucleotides read TGTGCCAGCAGCGTAGGTGGGGGTCAGCATCAGCCCCAGCATTTT. It codes for CASSVGGGQHQPQHF.

This clonotype has at least ten counts. The CDR3 coding sequence is TGTGCCAGCAGCGTTGGACTAGCGGAGGCAGATACGCAGTATTTT. Amino acids: CASSVGLAEADTQYF. The chain recombines TRBV9 with TRBJ2-3, with 10 bases identical to TRBD2. Germline CDR1 reads SGDLS; CDR2 reads YYNGEE. After removal of 2 bases from V and 4 bases from J, the junction contained 4 bases not matched to a gene. The CDR3 contains 15 residues.